This TCR beta chain appears in the sequencing data of a study of shared clonotypes between healthy human individuals. The authors ran the assay at deep level. As processed by the authors: Without quality scores, immunoSEQ junctional reads could not be filtered like full-length reads. Sequencing used immunoSEQ multiplex PCR; TCRdb keeps in-frame clones, though not all of them. V and J calls and clone size are as listed in that table; D and trimming were resolved from the DNA. Of approximately 2,200,000 clones listed, approximately 94% are singletons. Naive CD8 cells comprised CD45RO-negative, CCR7-positively selected cells, excluding terminally differentiated effector memory CD45RA+ cells. The CDR3 runs 17 residues. Germline assignment: CDR1 SGHDT and CDR2 YYEEEE. V lost 3 bases, J lost 0 bases, and 18 bases lay in between. In this sample, this clone turned up once.

The sequenced material came from naive CD8+ T cells from PBMCs. This chain uses TRBV5-6 with TRBJ1-1; D may be TRBD1 (6 bases). This sequence was found in a young man in good health. Some clones in this sample may be carry-over from other donors' samples. The CDR3 DNA is TGTGCCAGCAGCTACGATCCGGACAGACCCATGAACACTGAAGCTTTCTTT. This gives the protein CASSYDPDRPMNTEAFF.